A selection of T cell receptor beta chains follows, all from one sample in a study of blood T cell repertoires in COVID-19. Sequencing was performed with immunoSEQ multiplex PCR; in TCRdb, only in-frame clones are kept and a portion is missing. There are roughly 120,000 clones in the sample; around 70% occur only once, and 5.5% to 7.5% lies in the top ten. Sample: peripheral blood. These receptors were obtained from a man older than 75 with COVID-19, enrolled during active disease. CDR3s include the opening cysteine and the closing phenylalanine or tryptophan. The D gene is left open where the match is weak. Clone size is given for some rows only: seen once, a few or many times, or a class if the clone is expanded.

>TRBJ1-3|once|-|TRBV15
TGTGCCACCAGCAGATACTGGACAGCTAACTCTGGAAACACCATATATTTT
CATSRYWTANSGNTIYF
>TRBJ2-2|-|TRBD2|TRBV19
TGTGCCAGTAGTAGTGGGACTAGCGGCAACACCGGGGAGCTGTTTTTT
CASSSGTSGNTGELFF
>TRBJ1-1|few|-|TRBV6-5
TGTGCCAGCAGTTACCTGGGGGGAACTGAAGCTTTCTTT
CASSYLGGTEAFF
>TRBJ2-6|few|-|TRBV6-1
TGTGCCAGCAGTGAGGTGACAGGGGCCAACGTCCTGACTTTC
CASSEVTGANVLTF
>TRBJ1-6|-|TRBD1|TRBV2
TGTGCCAGCAGAGGTAGGACAGGGGGTTCACCCCTCCACTTT
CASRGRTGGSPLHF
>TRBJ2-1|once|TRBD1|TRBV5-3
TGTGCCAGAAGCTTGGCATGCTGGACAGGCGACAATGAGCAGTTCTTC
CARSLACWTGDNEQFF
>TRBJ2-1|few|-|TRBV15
TGTGCCACCAGCAGACTACTCTCGGATGAGCAGTTCTTC
CATSRLLSDEQFF
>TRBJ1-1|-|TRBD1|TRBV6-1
TGTGCCAGCAGTGAACCAGGGGGCCTGGTCACTGAAGCTTTCTTT
CASSEPGGLVTEAFF
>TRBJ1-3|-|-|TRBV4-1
TGCGCCAGCAGCCAAGATTCGGCCGGGGGGTCTGGAAACACCATATATTTT
CASSQDSAGGSGNTIYF
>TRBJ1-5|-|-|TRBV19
TGTGCCAGTAGTATAGGCAGGGCAGCAGGGCAGCCCCAGCATTTT
CASSIGRAAGQPQHF
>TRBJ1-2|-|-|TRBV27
TGTGCCACCCGTAAGGAGTTAATAGGACTAGGCTATGGCTACACCTTC
CATRKELIGLGYGYTF
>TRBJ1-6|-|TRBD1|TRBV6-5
TGTGCCAGCAGTTACCAGGGGGTAAATTCACCCCTCCACTTT
CASSYQGVNSPLHF
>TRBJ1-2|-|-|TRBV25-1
TGTGCCAGCAGTGCGGGAAACCTTTATGGCTACACCTTC
CASSAGNLYGYTF
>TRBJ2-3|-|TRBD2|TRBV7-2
TGTGCCAGCAGCCCGAGAGTGCTAGCGGGGGGGTGGACAGATACGCAGTATTTT
CASSPRVLAGGWTDTQYF
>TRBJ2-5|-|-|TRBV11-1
TGTGCCAGCACCCCTAGAGGATCCCAAGAGACCCAGTACTTC
CASTPRGSQETQYF
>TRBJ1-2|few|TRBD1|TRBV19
TGTGCCAGTAGTATCGACAGGGGAATAGGTGGCTACACCTTC
CASSIDRGIGGYTF
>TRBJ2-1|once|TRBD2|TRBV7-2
TGTGCCAGCAGCCCCCAGGGTCTAGCGGGAGTCGCCCTCTACAATGAGCAGTTCTTC
CASSPQGLAGVALYNEQFF
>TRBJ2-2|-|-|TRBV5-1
TGCGCCAGCAGTTCACGGGCCGAGGGCCGCGGGGAGCTGTTTTTT
CASSSRAEGRGELFF
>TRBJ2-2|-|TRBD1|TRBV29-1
TGCAGCGCCCGCTCTCAGGGGGCAAAAACCGGGGAGCTGTTTTTT
CSARSQGAKTGELFF
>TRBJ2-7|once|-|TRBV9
TGTGCCAGCAGCGTAGATCCCTCTCCTCTATACGAGCAGTACTTC
CASSVDPSPLYEQYF
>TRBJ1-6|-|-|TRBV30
TGTGCCTGGAGTGTTCAAAATAATTCACCCCTCCACTTT
CAWSVQNNSPLHF
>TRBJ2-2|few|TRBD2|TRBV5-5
TGTGCCAGCAGCTTAGGGACTAGCGGGATCGGCGGGGAGCTGTTTTTT
CASSLGTSGIGGELFF
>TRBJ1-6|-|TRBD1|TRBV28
TGTGCCAGCAGTGATCCCGCGGGACAGGGTCACCTCTCCTATAATTCACCCCTCCACTTT
CASSDPAGQGHLSYNSPLHF
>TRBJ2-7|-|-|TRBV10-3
TGTGCCATCAGTGTCCGGGAGAGCTCCTACGAGCAGTACTTC
CAISVRESSYEQYF
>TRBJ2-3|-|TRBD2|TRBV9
TGTGCCAGCAGCGTTCGAGCGGGAGGTCGCACAGATACGCAGTATTTT
CASSVRAGGRTDTQYF
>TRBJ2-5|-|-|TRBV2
TGTGCCAGCAGTAAACTCCGGGAGACCCAGTACTTC
CASSKLRETQYF
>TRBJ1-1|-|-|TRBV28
TGTGCCAGCAGTTTATTATGGGGGAGGGCCACTGAAGCTTTCTTT
CASSLLWGRATEAFF
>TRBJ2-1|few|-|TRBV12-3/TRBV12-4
TGTGCCAGCGGACACTTGAGAAATGAGCAGTTCTTC
CASGHLRNEQFF
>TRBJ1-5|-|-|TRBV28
TGTGCCAGCAGTCCCGGCGGGGGGGGCCAGCCCCAGCATTTT
CASSPGGGGQPQHF
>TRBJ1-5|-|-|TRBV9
TGTGCCTCCGGGGACACCTATCAGCCCCAGCATTTT
CASGDTYQPQHF
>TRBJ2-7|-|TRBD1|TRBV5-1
TGCGCCAGCAGCGACGGGACAGGGGGCGTTCGGGCGCAGTACTTC
CASSDGTGGVRAQYF
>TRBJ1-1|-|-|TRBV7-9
TGTGCCAGCAGCCCAGTGGGGGGAGGGTACACTGAAGCTTTCTTT
CASSPVGGGYTEAFF
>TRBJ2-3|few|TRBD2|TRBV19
TGTGCCACCGGCTACGGACTAGCGGGAGAAGGGGATACGCAGTATTTT
CATGYGLAGEGDTQYF
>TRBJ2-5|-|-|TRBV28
TGTGCCAGCAGTTCCACAGGATTCCAAGAGACCCAGTACTTC
CASSSTGFQETQYF
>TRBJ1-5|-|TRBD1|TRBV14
TGTGCCAGCAGCGGACAGGGATGGTTTAGCAATCAGCCCCAGCATTTT
CASSGQGWFSNQPQHF
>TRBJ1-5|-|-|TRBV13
TGTGCCAGCAGCTTAGGCCCAGGGGTTCAGCCCCAGCATTTT
CASSLGPGVQPQHF
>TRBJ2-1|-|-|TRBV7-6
TGTGCCAGCAGCTTTAGCGGAACCTCCTACAATGAGCAGTTCTTC
CASSFSGTSYNEQFF
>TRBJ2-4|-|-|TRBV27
TGTGCCAGCAGTCCTCGACTGTTCGGCGGGGCCAAAAACATTCAGTACTTC
CASSPRLFGGAKNIQYF
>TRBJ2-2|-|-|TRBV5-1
TGCGCCAGCACGTTCAGGGGTTCGAACACCGGGGAGCTGTTTTTT
CASTFRGSNTGELFF
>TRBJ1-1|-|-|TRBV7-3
TGTGCCAGCAGTCGAACTACGGGGGACACTGAAGCTTTCTTT
CASSRTTGDTEAFF
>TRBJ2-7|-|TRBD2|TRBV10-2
TGCGCCAGCAGTGAGACTAGCGGGTACTACGAGCAGTACTTC
CASSETSGYYEQYF
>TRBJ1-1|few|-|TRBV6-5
TGTGCCAGCAGTTACAGGGGCGGGAAAACTGAAGCTTTCTTT
CASSYRGGKTEAFF
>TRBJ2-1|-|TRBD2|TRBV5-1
TGCGCCAGCAGCCTAGGGACTAGCGGGAGTCGGACCTACAATGAGCAGTTCTTC
CASSLGTSGSRTYNEQFF
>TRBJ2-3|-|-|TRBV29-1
TGCAGCGTTGAAGGCACCTACTTCACAGATACGCAGTATTTT
CSVEGTYFTDTQYF
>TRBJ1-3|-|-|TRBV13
TGTGCCAGCAGCTTAGGTTCAGGGGCGACGATTATTTCTGGAAACACCATATATTTT
CASSLGSGATIISGNTIYF
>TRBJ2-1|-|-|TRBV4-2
TGTGCCAGCAGCCAAGATAAGCGGTACAATGAGCAGTTCTTC
CASSQDKRYNEQFF
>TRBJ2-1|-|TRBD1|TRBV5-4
TGTGCCAGCAGCTTATTGCTGAAAGGGGGCTGGAATGAGCAGTTCTTC
CASSLLLKGGWNEQFF